This T cell receptor (beta chain) was captured in a study of radiotherapy plus CTLA-4 blockade in lung cancer. On this clone itself: At one boundary the junction diverges from the germline segment, which might be a read error.

CDR3 size: 13 residues. Germline CDR1 and CDR2: SNHLY and FYNNEI. TCRdb's copy holds only in-frame clones and misses some; the assay was immunoSEQ multiplex PCR. The profile shows about 59,000 clones, under 75% of them singletons. The receptor was derived from a human donor with non-small cell lung cancer whose response to radiotherapy plus ipilimumab could not be evaluated. This chain joins TRBV2 and TRBJ2-2; a possible D gene is TRBD2 (5 bases). Sequenced material: peripheral blood, taken from a patient treated with radiotherapy plus ipilimumab. CDR3 residues: CASREWETGELFF. CDR3 in DNA: TGTGCCAGCCGTGAGTGGGAGACCGGGGAGCTGTTTTTT.